This T cell receptor beta chain comes out of a study of identical twins. Study findings and constraints: Beta out-of-frame twin sharing showed a weaker excess.

The CDR3 is 13 residues long. Germline values: CDR1 SGHTA, CDR2 FQGNSA. Deletions cut 5 bases from V and 3 bases from J, with 8 bases between. One entry per CDR3 protein, called by TCRdb with MiXCR from the 5' RACE reads. The table includes over 550,000 distinct CDR3 sequences, under 8.5% detected once. This clonotype was observed many times. Its cognate antigen is unknown. The sample was also reused in another study, on yellow fever vaccine responses in identical twins.

This receptor was obtained from a young woman in good health. This chain uses TRBV7-2 with TRBJ1-3; D unresolved. The specimen sequenced was PBMCs. CDR3 bases: TGTGCCAGCAGCACCCTCTTTGGAAACACCATATATTTT. Protein sequence: CASSTLFGNTIYF.